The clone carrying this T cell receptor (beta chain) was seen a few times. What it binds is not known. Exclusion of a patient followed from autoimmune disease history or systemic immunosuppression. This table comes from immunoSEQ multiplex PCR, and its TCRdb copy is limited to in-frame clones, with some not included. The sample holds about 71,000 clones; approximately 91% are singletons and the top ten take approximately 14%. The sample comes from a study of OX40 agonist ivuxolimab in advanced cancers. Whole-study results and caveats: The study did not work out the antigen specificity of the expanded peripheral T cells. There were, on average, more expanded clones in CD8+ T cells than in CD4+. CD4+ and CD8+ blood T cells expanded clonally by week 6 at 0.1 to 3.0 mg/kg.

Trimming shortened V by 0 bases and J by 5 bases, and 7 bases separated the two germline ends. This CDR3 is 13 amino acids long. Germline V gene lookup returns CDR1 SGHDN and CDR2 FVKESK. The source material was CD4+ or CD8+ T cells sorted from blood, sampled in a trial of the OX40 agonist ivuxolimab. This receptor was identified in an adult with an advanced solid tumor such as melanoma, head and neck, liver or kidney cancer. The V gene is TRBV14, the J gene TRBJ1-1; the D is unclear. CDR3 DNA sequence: TGTGCCAGCAGCCAAGATAGTTGGACTGAAGCTTTCTTT. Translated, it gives CASSQDSWTEAFF.